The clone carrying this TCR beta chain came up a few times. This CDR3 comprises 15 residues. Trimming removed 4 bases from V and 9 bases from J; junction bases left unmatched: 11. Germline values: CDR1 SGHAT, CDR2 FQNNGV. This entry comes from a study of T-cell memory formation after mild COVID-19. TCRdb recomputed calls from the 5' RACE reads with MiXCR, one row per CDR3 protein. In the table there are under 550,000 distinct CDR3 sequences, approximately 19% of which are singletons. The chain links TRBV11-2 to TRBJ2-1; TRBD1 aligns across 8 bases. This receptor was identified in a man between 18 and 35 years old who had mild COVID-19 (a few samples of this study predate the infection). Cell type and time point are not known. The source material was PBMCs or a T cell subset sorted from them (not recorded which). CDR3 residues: CASSSRDRTFGEQFF. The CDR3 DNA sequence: TGTGCCAGCAGCTCCCGGGACAGGACCTTCGGTGAGCAGTTCTTC.